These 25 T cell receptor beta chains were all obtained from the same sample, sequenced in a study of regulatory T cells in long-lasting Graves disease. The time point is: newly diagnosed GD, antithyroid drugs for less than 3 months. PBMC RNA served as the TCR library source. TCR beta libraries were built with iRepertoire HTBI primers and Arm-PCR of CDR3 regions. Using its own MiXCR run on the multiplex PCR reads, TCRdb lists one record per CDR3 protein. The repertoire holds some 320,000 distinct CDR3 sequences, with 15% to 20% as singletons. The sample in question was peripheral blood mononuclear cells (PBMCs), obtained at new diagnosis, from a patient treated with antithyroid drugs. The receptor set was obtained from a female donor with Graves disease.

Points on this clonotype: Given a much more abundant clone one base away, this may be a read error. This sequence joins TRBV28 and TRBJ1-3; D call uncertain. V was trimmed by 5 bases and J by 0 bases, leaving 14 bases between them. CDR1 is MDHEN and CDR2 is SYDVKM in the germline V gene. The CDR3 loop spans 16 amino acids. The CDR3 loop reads CASSPSARVSGNTIYF. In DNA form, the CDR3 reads TGTGCCAGCAGTCCCTCTGCACGGGTCTCTGGAAACACCATATATTTT.

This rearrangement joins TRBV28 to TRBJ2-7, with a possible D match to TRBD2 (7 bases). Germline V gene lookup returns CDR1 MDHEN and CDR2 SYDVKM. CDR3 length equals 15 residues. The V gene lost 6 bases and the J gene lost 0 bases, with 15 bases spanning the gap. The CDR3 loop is CASRSPGGLSYEQYF. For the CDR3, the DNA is TGTGCCAGCAGGAGTCCCGGGGGGCTCTCCTACGAGCAGTACTTC.

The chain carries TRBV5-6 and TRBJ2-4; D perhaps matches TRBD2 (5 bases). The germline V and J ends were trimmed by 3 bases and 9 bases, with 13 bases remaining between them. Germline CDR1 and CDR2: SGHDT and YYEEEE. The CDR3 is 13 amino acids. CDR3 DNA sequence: TGTGCCAGCAGCTCCTCCTTAGAGGGCATTCAGTACTTC. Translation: CASSSSLEGIQYF.

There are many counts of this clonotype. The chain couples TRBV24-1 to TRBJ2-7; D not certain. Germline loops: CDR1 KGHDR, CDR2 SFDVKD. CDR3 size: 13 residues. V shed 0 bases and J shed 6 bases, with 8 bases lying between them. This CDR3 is CATSDLGLTEQYF. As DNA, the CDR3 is TGTGCCACCAGTGATTTGGGGCTAACCGAGCAGTACTTC.

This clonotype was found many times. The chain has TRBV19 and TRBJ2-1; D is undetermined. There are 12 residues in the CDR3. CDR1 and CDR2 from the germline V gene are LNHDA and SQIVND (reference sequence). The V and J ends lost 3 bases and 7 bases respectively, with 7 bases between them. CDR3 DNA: TGTGCCAGTAGTATCAATTCGAATGAGCAGTTCTTC. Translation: CASSINSNEQFF. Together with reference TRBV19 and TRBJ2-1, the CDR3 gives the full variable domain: DGGITQSPKYLFRKEGQNVTLSCEQNLNHDAMYWYRQDPGQGLRLIYYSQIVNDFQKGDIAEGYSVSREKKESFPLTVTSAQKNPTAFYLCASSINSNEQFFGPGTRLTVL.

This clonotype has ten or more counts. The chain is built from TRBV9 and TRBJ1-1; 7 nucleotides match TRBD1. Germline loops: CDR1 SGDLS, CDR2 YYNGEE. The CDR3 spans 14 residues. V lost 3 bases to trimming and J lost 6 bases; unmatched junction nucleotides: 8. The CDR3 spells CASSEHRGRAEAFF. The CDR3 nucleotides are TGTGCCAGCAGCGAGCACAGGGGCCGGGCTGAAGCTTTCTTT.

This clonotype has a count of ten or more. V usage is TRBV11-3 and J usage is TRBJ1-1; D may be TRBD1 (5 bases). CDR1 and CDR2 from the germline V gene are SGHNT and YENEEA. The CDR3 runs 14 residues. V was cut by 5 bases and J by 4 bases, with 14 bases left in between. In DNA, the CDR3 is TGTGCCAGCAGCCCCCATATGGGGGGCACTGAAGCTTTCTTT. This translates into CASSPHMGGTEAFF.

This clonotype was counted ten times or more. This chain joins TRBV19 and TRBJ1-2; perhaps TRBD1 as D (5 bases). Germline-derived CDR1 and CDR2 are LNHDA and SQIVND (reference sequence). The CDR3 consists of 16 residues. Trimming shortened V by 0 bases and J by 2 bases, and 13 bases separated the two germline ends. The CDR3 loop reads CASSIDNSRANYGYTF. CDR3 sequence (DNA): TGTGCCAGTAGTATAGATAACTCCAGGGCGAACTATGGCTACACCTTC.

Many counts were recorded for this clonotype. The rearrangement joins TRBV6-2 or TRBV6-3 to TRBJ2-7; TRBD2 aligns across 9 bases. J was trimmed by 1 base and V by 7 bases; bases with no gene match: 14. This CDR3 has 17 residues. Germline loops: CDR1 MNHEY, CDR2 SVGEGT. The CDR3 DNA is TGTGCCAGCACCCGACTCGCCCGGCTAGCGGGATCCTACGAGCAGTACTTC. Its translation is CASTRLARLAGSYEQYF.

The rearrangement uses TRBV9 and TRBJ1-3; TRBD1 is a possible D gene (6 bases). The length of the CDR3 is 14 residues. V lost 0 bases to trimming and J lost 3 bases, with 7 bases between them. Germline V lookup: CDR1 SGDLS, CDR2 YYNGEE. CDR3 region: CASSVAQGGNTIYF. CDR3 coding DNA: TGTGCCAGCAGCGTAGCACAGGGTGGAAACACCATATATTTT. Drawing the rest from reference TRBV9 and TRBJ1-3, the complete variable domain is DSGVTQTPKHLITATGQRVTLRCSPRSGDLSVYWYQQSLDQGLQFLIQYYNGEERAKGNILERFSAQQFPDLHSELNLSSLELGDSALYFCASSVAQGGNTIYFGEGSWLTVV.

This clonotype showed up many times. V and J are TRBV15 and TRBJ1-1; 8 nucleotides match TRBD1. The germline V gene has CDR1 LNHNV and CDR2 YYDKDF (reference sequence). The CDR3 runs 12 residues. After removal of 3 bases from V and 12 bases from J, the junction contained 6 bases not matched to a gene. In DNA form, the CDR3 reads TGTGCCACCAGCAGGGTACAGGGGGTATCTTTCTTT. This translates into CATSRVQGVSFF.

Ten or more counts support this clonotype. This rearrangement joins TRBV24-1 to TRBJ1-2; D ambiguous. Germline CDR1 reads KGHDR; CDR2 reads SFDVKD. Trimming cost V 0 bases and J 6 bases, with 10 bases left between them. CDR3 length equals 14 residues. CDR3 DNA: TGTGCCACCAGTGATTTGTACAGTATCAATGGCTACACCTTC. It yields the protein CATSDLYSINGYTF.

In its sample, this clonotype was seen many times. Written as DNA, the CDR3 is TGTGCCAGCAGCTCCCCAGAACGTCAAACAGGGAGCTCCTATAATTCACCCCTCCACTTT. As protein: CASSSPERQTGSSYNSPLHF. The rearrangement links TRBV7-6 to TRBJ1-6, with D possibly TRBD1 on 6 matching bases. The CDR3 runs to 20 residues. From germline, CDR1 is SGHVS and CDR2 FNYEAQ. V lost 4 bases, J lost 0 bases, and 22 bases lay in between.

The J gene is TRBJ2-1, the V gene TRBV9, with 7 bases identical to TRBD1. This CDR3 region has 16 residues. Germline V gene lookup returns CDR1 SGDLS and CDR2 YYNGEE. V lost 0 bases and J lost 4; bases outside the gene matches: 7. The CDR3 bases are TGTGCCAGCAGCGTAGGACAGGGCGAAGGATACAATGAGCAGTTCTTC. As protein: CASSVGQGEGYNEQFF. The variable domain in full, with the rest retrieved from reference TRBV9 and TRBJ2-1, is DSGVTQTPKHLITATGQRVTLRCSPRSGDLSVYWYQQSLDQGLQFLIQYYNGEERAKGNILERFSAQQFPDLHSELNLSSLELGDSALYFCASSVGQGEGYNEQFFGPGTRLTVL.

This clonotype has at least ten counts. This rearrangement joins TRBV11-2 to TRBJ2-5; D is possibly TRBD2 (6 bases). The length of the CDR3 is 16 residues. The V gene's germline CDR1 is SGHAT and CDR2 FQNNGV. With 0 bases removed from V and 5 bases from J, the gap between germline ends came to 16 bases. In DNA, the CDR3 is TGTGCCAGCAGCTTAGATAGCGGACCCGGTGGGGAGACCCAGTACTTC. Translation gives CASSLDSGPGGETQYF.

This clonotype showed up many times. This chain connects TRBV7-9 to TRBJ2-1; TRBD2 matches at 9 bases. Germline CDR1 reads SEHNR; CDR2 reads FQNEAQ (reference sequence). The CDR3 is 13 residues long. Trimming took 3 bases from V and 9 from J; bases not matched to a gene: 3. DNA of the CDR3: TGTGCCAGCAGCTTCGCTAGCGGGACTGAGCAGTTCTTC. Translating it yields CASSFASGTEQFF. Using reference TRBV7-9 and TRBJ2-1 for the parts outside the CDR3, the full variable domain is DTGVSQNPRHKITKRGQNVTFRCDPISEHNRLYWYRQTLGQGPEFLTYFQNEAQLEKSRLLSDRFSAERPKGSFSTLEIQRTEQGDSAMYLCASSFASGTEQFFGPGTRLTVL.

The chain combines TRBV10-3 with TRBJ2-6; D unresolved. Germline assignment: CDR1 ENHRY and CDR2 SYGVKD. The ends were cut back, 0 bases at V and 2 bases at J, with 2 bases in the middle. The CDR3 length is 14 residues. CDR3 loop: CAISESTGANVLTF. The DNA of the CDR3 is TGTGCCATCAGTGAGTCGACTGGGGCCAACGTCCTGACTTTC.

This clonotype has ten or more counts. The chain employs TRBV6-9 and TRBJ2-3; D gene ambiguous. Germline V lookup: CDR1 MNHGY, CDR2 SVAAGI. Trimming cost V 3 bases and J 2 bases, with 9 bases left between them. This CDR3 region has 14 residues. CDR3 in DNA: TGTGCCAGCAGTTACGTAGTCCTCACAGATACGCAGTATTTT. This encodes CASSYVVLTDTQYF.

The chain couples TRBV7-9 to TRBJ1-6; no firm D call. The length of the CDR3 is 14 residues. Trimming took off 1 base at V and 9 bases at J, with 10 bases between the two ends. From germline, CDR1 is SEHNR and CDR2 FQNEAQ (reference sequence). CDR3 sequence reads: CASSLGLPGSPLHF. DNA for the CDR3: TGTGCCAGCAGCTTAGGACTCCCGGGTTCACCCCTCCACTTT.

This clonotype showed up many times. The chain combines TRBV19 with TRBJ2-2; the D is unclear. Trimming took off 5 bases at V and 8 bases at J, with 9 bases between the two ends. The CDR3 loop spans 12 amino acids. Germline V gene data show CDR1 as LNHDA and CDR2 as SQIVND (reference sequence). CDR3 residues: CASSPRIGELFF. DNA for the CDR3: TGTGCCAGTAGTCCCCGTATTGGGGAGCTGTTTTTT.

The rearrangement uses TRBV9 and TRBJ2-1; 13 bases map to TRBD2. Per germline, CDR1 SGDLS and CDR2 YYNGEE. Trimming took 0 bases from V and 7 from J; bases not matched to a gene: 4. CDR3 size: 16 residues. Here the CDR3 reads CASSVEGLAGPNEQFF. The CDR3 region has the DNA TGTGCCAGCAGCGTAGAGGGACTAGCGGGACCTAATGAGCAGTTCTTC.

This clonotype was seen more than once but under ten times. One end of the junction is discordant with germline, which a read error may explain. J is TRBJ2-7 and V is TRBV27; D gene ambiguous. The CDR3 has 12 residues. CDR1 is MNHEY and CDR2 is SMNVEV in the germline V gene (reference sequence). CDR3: CASSPSSYERYF. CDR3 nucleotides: TGTGCCAGCAGCCCGAGCTCCTACGAGCGGTACTTC.

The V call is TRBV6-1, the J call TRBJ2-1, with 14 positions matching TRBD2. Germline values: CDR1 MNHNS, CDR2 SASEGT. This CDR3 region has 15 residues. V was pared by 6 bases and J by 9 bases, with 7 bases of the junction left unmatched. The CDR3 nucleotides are TGTGCCAGCAGGTTGGGACTAGCGGGAGAAGCTGAGCAGTTCTTC. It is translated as CASRLGLAGEAEQFF.

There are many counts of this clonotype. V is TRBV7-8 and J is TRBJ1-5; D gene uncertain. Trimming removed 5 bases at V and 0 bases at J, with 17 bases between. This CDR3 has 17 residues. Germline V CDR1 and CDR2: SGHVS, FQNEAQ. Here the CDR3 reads CASSVDGPIYSNQPQHF. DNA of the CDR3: TGTGCCAGCAGCGTAGACGGGCCGATCTATAGCAATCAGCCCCAGCATTTT.

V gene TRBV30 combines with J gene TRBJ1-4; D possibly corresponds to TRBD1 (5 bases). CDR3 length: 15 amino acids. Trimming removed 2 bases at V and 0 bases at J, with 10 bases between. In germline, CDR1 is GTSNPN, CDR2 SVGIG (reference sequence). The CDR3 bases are TGTGCCTGGAGTCGGGACTTTGCAACTAATGAAAAACTGTTTTTT. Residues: CAWSRDFATNEKLFF.